This TCR beta chain was recovered during a study of blood T cell repertoires in COVID-19. This clone appeared once. The length of the CDR3 is 13 residues. V lost 6 bases and J lost 13, with 16 bases in between. The protocol was immunoSEQ multiplex PCR, while the TCRdb copy is restricted to in-frame clones and leaves out a portion. The table includes 250,000 to 350,000 clones, around nine tenths detected once. The specimen was peripheral blood. The chain couples TRBV12-3 or TRBV12-4 to TRBJ1-6; perhaps TRBD1 as D (5 bases). This TCR came from a woman aged 45-59 years with active or convalescent COVID-19. This chain's CDR3 is CASSRGEGSPLHF. The CDR3 nucleotides are TGTGCCAGCAGCCGGGGGGAAGGGTCGCCCCTCCACTTT.